The clone carrying this TCR beta chain appeared many times. According to the study, TCR beta libraries were built with iRepertoire HTBI primers and CDR3-region Arm-PCR. TCRdb used MiXCR to reprocess the multiplex PCR reads, holding one entry per CDR3 protein. The sample includes over 350,000 distinct CDR3 sequences, 15% of them seen just once. Looked up from germline, CDR1 is WSHSY and CDR2 is SAAADI. This CDR3 has 18 amino acids. V shed 6 bases, J shed 3 bases, and the junction held 11 bases outside the gene matches. The sample originates from a study of regulatory T cells in long-lasting Graves disease. The time point denotes: newly diagnosed GD, antithyroid drugs for less than 3 months. Preparation of the TCR library used RNA extracted from PBMCs. The same specimen was also included in a second study, on T cells in Graves' hyperthyroidism and ophthalmopathy.

The chain joins TRBV10-2 to TRBJ2-7; TRBD2 agrees at 16 bases. The sequencing here drew on peripheral blood mononuclear cells (PBMCs), taken at new diagnosis, from a patient treated with antithyroid drugs. This receptor was taken from a woman between 35 and 50 years old with Graves disease. CDR3 coding DNA: TGCGCCAGCAGGGGGGGACTAGCGGGAGGGCCGAGTAGCTACGAGCAGTACTTC. The encoded protein is CASRGGLAGGPSSYEQYF.